Below are 14 T cell receptor beta chains sequenced from a single sample in a study of T cell responses to AZD1222 COVID-19 vaccine. The data were produced by immunoSEQ multiplex PCR, yet TCRdb's version contains in-frame clones alone and is incomplete. This table holds over 70,000 clones, 88% found once. This specimen consisted of peripheral blood, obtained on day 0 of AZD1222 vaccination. The receptor set was obtained from an adult in good health.

Comment on this clone: A read error may produce the germline difference seen at one junction end. This chain links TRBV30 with TRBJ2-1; 10 bases fit TRBD2. CDR1 GTSNPN and CDR2 SVGIG come from the germline V gene (reference sequence). This CDR3 is 14 amino acids long. The CDR3 region has the DNA TGTGCCTGGAGGGATGCGGGATCTAGCGGGAGAACACTCTTC. Translated, it gives CAWRDAGSSGRTLF.

The chain has TRBV19 and TRBJ2-1; D remains ambiguous. Deletions cut 6 bases from V and 3 bases from J, with 9 bases between. The V gene's germline CDR1 is LNHDA and CDR2 SQIVND (reference sequence). The CDR3 runs to 13 residues. In DNA, the CDR3 is TGTGCCAGTAGCATACTGATCTACAATGAGCAGTTCTTC. It is translated as CASSILIYNEQFF.

A single count supports this clone. The CDR3 sequence: CASSSGPTDTQYF. CDR3 nucleotides: TGTGCCAGCAGCTCCGGACCTACAGATACGCAGTATTTT. The rearrangement joins TRBV11-2 to TRBJ2-3; no definite D call. This CDR3 is 13 amino acids long. Germline assignment: CDR1 SGHAT and CDR2 FQNNGV. The V end lost 4 bases, the J end lost 3 bases, and 8 bases lay between the germline ends.

The chain uses TRBV2 and TRBJ2-7; D is ambiguous. CDR3 size: 13 residues. Trimming left V 6 bases short and J 3 bases short, with 12 bases between. CDR1 SNHLY and CDR2 FYNNEI come from the germline V gene. CDR3 DNA: TGTGCCAGCAGCGCTACCCCGGGCTACGAGCAGTACTTC. Translating gives CASSATPGYEQYF.

This chain uses TRBV5-8 with TRBJ1-5; 7 positions agree with TRBD1. V was clipped by 0 bases and J by 4 bases; unmatched bases: 7. The CDR3 is made up of 16 amino acids. Germline CDR1 and CDR2: SGHTS and YDEGEE. Here the CDR3 reads CASSLAGQATNQPQHF. The CDR3 bases are TGTGCCAGCAGCTTGGCTGGACAGGCCACGAATCAGCCCCAGCATTTT.

This chain links TRBV5-6 with TRBJ1-1; D gene unclear. The CDR3 loop spans 16 amino acids. Germline CDR1 reads SGHDT; CDR2 reads YYEEEE. Trimming stripped 2 bases from V and 4 bases from J, with 18 bases between. The CDR3 bases are TGTGCCAGCAGCTTAAGAATGGACGGGAGGAGCACTGAAGCTTTCTTT. This translates into CASSLRMDGRSTEAFF. The entire variable domain, with the rest obtained from reference TRBV5-6 and TRBJ1-1, is as follows: DAGVTQSPTHLIKTRGQQVTLRCSPKSGHDTVSWYQQALGQGPQFIFQYYEEEERQRGNFPDRFSGHQFPNYSSELNVNALLLGDSALYLCASSLRMDGRSTEAFFGQGTRLTVV.

The chain joins TRBV5-1 to TRBJ2-5, with TRBD2 identical over 12 bases. The CDR3 extends over 17 amino acids. Germline assignment: CDR1 SGHRS and CDR2 YFSETQ. Trimming cost V 4 bases and J 2 bases; bases outside gene matches: 9. CDR3 sequence: CASSILPGLAGQETQYF. The CDR3 DNA sequence: TGCGCCAGCAGCATCCTCCCTGGACTAGCGGGACAAGAGACCCAGTACTTC.

The chain joins TRBV27 to TRBJ1-1, with D tentatively TRBD1 (6 bases). CDR1 is MNHEY, CDR2 SMNVEV, per germline (reference sequence). CDR3 length: 12 residues. Trimming cost V 9 bases and J 6 bases, with 14 bases left between them. The CDR3 protein is CASGGVGAEAFF. The CDR3, as DNA: TGTGCCAGTGGGGGCGTAGGGGCTGAAGCTTTCTTT.

This chain connects TRBV29-1 to TRBJ2-7; TRBD1 might be the D (6 bases). The V gene's germline CDR1 is SQVTM and CDR2 ANQGSEA. Trimming stripped 4 bases from V and 0 bases from J, with 16 bases between. This CDR3 has 15 residues. The CDR3 protein is CSVVDPRDTSYEQYF. CDR3 DNA: TGCAGCGTTGTTGACCCACGGGACACCTCCTACGAGCAGTACTTC.

The J gene is TRBJ2-1, the V gene TRBV7-9; 9 positions agree with TRBD2. Unmatched junction bases numbered 12, after V lost 8 bases and J lost 7 bases. In germline, CDR1 is SEHNR, CDR2 FQNEAQ (reference sequence). The CDR3 covers 15 residues. Here the CDR3 reads CASVGSGRTWNEQFF. The CDR3 DNA follows: TGTGCCAGCGTGGGTAGCGGGAGAACTTGGAATGAGCAGTTCTTC.

The chain is built from TRBV19 and TRBJ2-7, with 11 positions matching TRBD1. Trimming took 5 bases from V and 4 from J; bases not matched to a gene: 7. The CDR3 has 15 residues. The germline gives CDR1 LNHDA, CDR2 SQIVND (reference sequence). CDR3 in amino acids: CASSFTGTGGYEQYF. Written as DNA, the CDR3 is TGTGCCAGTAGTTTTACCGGGACAGGGGGGTACGAGCAGTACTTC.

This clone was seen once. The chain couples TRBV25-1 to TRBJ1-3; D not certain. This CDR3 comprises 16 residues. Germline CDR1 is MGHDK and CDR2 is SYGVNS. V was pared by 3 bases and J by 0 bases, with 12 bases between. The CDR3 spells CASSDPRTLSGNTIYF. The CDR3 region has the DNA TGTGCCAGCAGTGACCCCCGGACGCTCTCTGGAAACACCATATATTTT.

The rearrangement joins TRBV19 to TRBJ2-7, with TRBD2 matching over 8 bases. The V and J ends lost 9 bases and 5 bases, in that order; junction bases with no gene match: 12. CDR3 length: 14 residues. The germline V gene encodes CDR1 LNHDA and CDR2 SQIVND (reference sequence). CDR3 sequence reads: CASGETSAIHEQYF. The CDR3 nucleotides read TGTGCCAGCGGAGAGACTAGCGCGATCCACGAGCAGTACTTC.

This chain uses TRBV6-2 or TRBV6-3 with TRBJ2-1; 14 nucleotides match TRBD2. The ends lost 5 bases at V and 9 bases at J; junction bases unmatched: 12. Germline lookup yields CDR1 MNHEY and CDR2 SVGEGT. The CDR3 loop spans 17 amino acids. The CDR3 sequence: CASSPETSGRVFGEQFF. The CDR3 bases are TGTGCCAGCAGTCCGGAGACTAGCGGGAGGGTCTTTGGTGAGCAGTTCTTC.